Below are 26 T cell receptor beta chains sequenced from a single sample in a study of beta chain features in type 1 diabetes. Findings and caveats of the study: All four CD4+ subsets from Type 1 diabetes patients carried moderately but significantly shorter TCRB CDR3s.

Their target antigens are unknown. TCRB transcripts that were expressed got sequenced, as all of the isolated RNA had been reverse transcribed. Repertoires were generated with immunoSEQ multiplex PCR, while TCRdb's copy carries only in-frame clones and drops some. Of around 150,000 clones in the sample, 7.5% to 9.5% were seen once. The sample taken for sequencing was central memory CD4+ T cells from blood. These receptors came from a woman younger than 30 with type 1 diabetes.

This sequence joins TRBV5-6 and TRBJ2-1; 8 bases agree with TRBD2. Germline-derived CDR1 and CDR2 are SGHDT and YYEEEE. The trim removed 2 bases at V and 10 bases at J, leaving 11 bases unmatched. The CDR3 totals 15 residues. CDR3 nucleotide sequence: TGTGCCAGCAGCTTCCGACTAGCGAATCTAGGGGAGCAGTTCTTC. This encodes CASSFRLANLGEQFF.

This clone was counted between two and nine times. The genes are TRBV6-6 and TRBJ2-2; D gene unclear. The V and J ends lost 0 bases and 10 bases respectively, with 12 bases between them. Germline CDR1 is MNHNY and CDR2 is SVGAGI (reference sequence). The CDR3 runs 14 residues. The CDR3: CASSYSDIELELFF. CDR3 nucleotides: TGTGCCAGCAGTTACTCCGACATTGAGCTGGAGCTGTTTTTT.

This clone was detected only a few times. This chain connects TRBV4-2 to TRBJ2-3, with D possibly matching TRBD2 (6 bases). The V gene lost 0 bases and the J gene lost 4 bases, with 14 bases spanning the gap. Germline lookup yields CDR1 LGHNA and CDR2 YNFKEQ. The CDR3 length is 16 residues. DNA of the CDR3: TGTGCCAGCAGCCAAGATGGCGGGATAGGTGCAGATACGCAGTATTTT. Its translation: CASSQDGGIGADTQYF.

The chain links TRBV11-3 to TRBJ2-7; D possibly corresponds to TRBD1 (6 bases). V lost 5 bases, J lost 2 bases, and 13 bases lay in between. This CDR3 has 14 residues. CDR1 is SGHNT and CDR2 is YENEEA in the germline V gene. CDR3 sequence: CASSLYTGPYEQYF. The CDR3 nucleotides read TGTGCCAGCAGCCTCTACACAGGGCCCTACGAGCAGTACTTC.

The rearrangement links TRBV7-9 to TRBJ2-1; TRBD1 might be the D (6 bases). The V gene's germline CDR1 is SEHNR and CDR2 FQNEAQ (reference sequence). Trimming removed 11 bases from V and 15 bases from J, with 26 bases in between. The CDR3 covers 13 residues. CDR3 bases: TGTGCCGCAACCCAAGGGGACACTACATTTCTGTTCTTC. Translating gives CAATQGDTTFLFF.

This clone was recorded a few times. The chain is built from TRBV6-4 and TRBJ2-7, with D tentatively TRBD1 (5 bases). V was clipped by 0 bases and J by 3 bases, with 24 bases between them. The CDR3 totals 19 residues. Germline-derived CDR1 and CDR2 are MRHNA and SNTAGT. This CDR3 is CASSDSKAPGVDRYYEQYF. Here the CDR3 DNA reads TGTGCCAGCAGTGACTCGAAAGCCCCGGGTGTCGACAGATACTACGAGCAGTACTTC.

The table lists this clone with a few counts. The rearrangement uses TRBV5-1 and TRBJ2-2; perhaps TRBD1 as D (5 bases). The CDR3 extends over 15 amino acids. The V gene's germline CDR1 is SGHRS and CDR2 YFSETQ. V lost 1 base and J 0 bases, leaving 7 bases between the germline ends. The CDR3 is CASSLSTANTGELFF. The CDR3 coding sequence is TGCGCCAGCAGCTTGTCGACAGCGAACACCGGGGAGCTGTTTTTT.

The table lists this clone with a few counts. The chain carries TRBV28 and TRBJ2-7; a weak D match, TRBD1 (6 bases). Germline V gives CDR1 MDHEN, CDR2 SYDVKM. The CDR3 loop spans 13 amino acids. Trimming cost V 5 bases and J 2 bases, with 10 bases left between them. The CDR3 sequence is CASSPGQTYEQYF. CDR3 sequence (DNA): TGTGCCAGCAGTCCGGGACAAACCTACGAGCAGTACTTC.

This chain links TRBV18 with TRBJ2-5; TRBD2 agrees at 9 bases. V lost 2 bases and J lost 2; bases outside the gene matches: 6. The CDR3 extends over 16 amino acids. The V gene's germline CDR1 is KGHSH and CDR2 LQKENI. This CDR3 is CASSPNWLAGQETQYF. CDR3 in DNA: TGTGCCAGCTCACCAAATTGGCTAGCGGGGCAAGAGACCCAGTACTTC.

This clone came up a few times. The chain is built from TRBV7-2 and TRBJ2-5; D unclear. CDR1 SGHTA and CDR2 FQGNSA come from the germline V gene. The CDR3 runs 15 residues. V was clipped by 2 bases and J by 4 bases, with 14 bases between them. The DNA of the CDR3 is TGTGCCAGCAGCTTAACTCCGAGTGCGAGAGAGACCCAGTACTTC. Translation gives CASSLTPSARETQYF.

This clone was found a few times. The chain joins TRBV29-1 to TRBJ1-1, with D possibly TRBD1 on 6 matching bases. Germline V gene lookup returns CDR1 SQVTM and CDR2 ANQGSEA. The CDR3 runs 13 residues. Trimming removed 3 bases at V and 1 base at J, with 9 bases between. The CDR3 sequence is CSVDRQENTEAFF. Written as DNA, the CDR3 is TGCAGCGTTGATCGACAGGAGAACACTGAAGCTTTCTTT.

Only a few counts were recorded for this clone. The chain is built from TRBV29-1 and TRBJ2-2, with 9 bases matching TRBD2. Losses at the gene ends were 4 bases for V and 0 bases for J; bases not matched to a gene: 6. The germline gives CDR1 SQVTM, CDR2 ANQGSEA. This CDR3 has 16 residues. CDR3 sequence (DNA): TGCAGCGTTGCCCCTAGCGGGACAGCGAACACCGGGGAGCTGTTTTTT. Translation gives CSVAPSGTANTGELFF.

This clone was detected only a few times. The chain uses TRBV25-1 and TRBJ2-7; 14 bases are shared with TRBD2. The CDR3 is 16 amino acids. The trim removed 4 bases at V and 1 base at J, leaving 3 bases unmatched. CDR1 and CDR2 from the germline V gene are MGHDK and SYGVNS. The CDR3 region is CASSGRTSGRSYEQYF. The CDR3 DNA follows: TGTGCCAGCAGTGGCAGGACTAGCGGGAGGTCCTACGAGCAGTACTTC.

This clone was picked up a small number of times. DNA of the CDR3: TGTGCCAGCAGTGCTTCTAGCGGGAGGGCTGGCGAGCAGTACTTC. It translates to CASSASSGRAGEQYF. The gene calls are TRBV25-1 and TRBJ2-7; TRBD2 aligns across 12 bases. Per germline, CDR1 MGHDK and CDR2 SYGVNS. The CDR3 contains 15 residues. V dropped 4 bases and J dropped 6; count of bases not matched to a gene: 7.

The chain uses TRBV11-3 and TRBJ2-2; D unclear. The germline gives CDR1 SGHNT, CDR2 YENEEA. The CDR3 length is 11 residues. Deletions cut 4 bases from V and 8 bases from J, with 5 bases between. In DNA, the CDR3 is TGTGCCAGCAGCTCCTTGGGGGAGCTGTTTTTT. It is translated as CASSSLGELFF.

This clone showed up many times. V usage is TRBV18 and J usage is TRBJ1-2; a weak D match, TRBD1 (5 bases). The germline gives CDR1 KGHSH, CDR2 LQKENI. Trimming shortened V by 5 bases and J by 4 bases, and 5 bases separated the two germline ends. This CDR3 has 11 residues. The CDR3 nucleotides read TGTGCCAGCTCAGACAGCTATGGCTACACCTTC. This encodes CASSDSYGYTF.

The table lists this clone with a few counts. This chain connects TRBV5-4 to TRBJ2-7; 7 nucleotides align to TRBD1. The trim removed 2 bases at V and 6 bases at J, leaving 8 bases unmatched. The germline CDR1 and CDR2 sequences are SGHNT and YYREEE (reference sequence). The CDR3 extends over 14 amino acids. The CDR3 DNA is TGTGCCAGCAGCTTTATGACAGGGAAAGGCGAGCAGTACTTC. Translation gives CASSFMTGKGEQYF.

V is TRBV9 and J is TRBJ2-7; 11 bases line up with TRBD1. The germline gives CDR1 SGDLS, CDR2 YYNGEE. CDR3 length: 16 residues. Trimming took 0 bases from V and 2 from J; bases not matched to a gene: 4. CDR3 in amino acids: CASSVAGQGVTYEQYF. CDR3 bases: TGTGCCAGCAGCGTAGCGGGACAGGGGGTAACCTACGAGCAGTACTTC. Based on the CDR3 plus reference TRBV9 and TRBJ2-7, the full variable domain is DSGVTQTPKHLITATGQRVTLRCSPRSGDLSVYWYQQSLDQGLQFLIQYYNGEERAKGNILERFSAQQFPDLHSELNLSSLELGDSALYFCASSVAGQGVTYEQYFGPGTRLTVT.

This clone has only a few counts. The gene calls are TRBV6-1 and TRBJ1-1; tentatively, D is TRBD1 (5 bases). The CDR3 covers 16 residues. The V end was cut by 2 bases, the J end by 0 bases, with 13 bases between. The germline V gene encodes CDR1 MNHNS and CDR2 SASEGT. CDR3 sequence reads: CASSEWGGSMNTEAFF. CDR3 nucleotide sequence: TGTGCCAGCAGTGAATGGGGGGGTTCCATGAACACTGAAGCTTTCTTT.

V is TRBV28 and J is TRBJ2-6, with D possibly being TRBD2 (5 bases). Germline CDR1 and CDR2: MDHEN and SYDVKM. The CDR3 extends over 15 amino acids. Trimming left V 6 bases short and J 0 bases short, with 9 bases between. CDR3 residues: CASSPRGSGANVLTF. The CDR3 DNA reads as TGTGCCAGCAGCCCCCGGGGCTCTGGGGCCAACGTCCTGACTTTC.

V and J are TRBV7-2 and TRBJ1-5; D gene ambiguous. Deletions cut 2 bases from V and 0 bases from J, with 8 bases between. The CDR3 spans 15 residues. Germline lookup yields CDR1 SGHTA and CDR2 FQGNSA. In DNA form, the CDR3 reads TGTGCCAGCAGCTTAACAGCCTATAGCAATCAGCCCCAGCATTTT. Amino acids: CASSLTAYSNQPQHF.

V gene TRBV28 combines with J gene TRBJ2-7; TRBD2 is a possible D gene (6 bases). The CDR3 length is 13 residues. Germline assignment: CDR1 MDHEN and CDR2 SYDVKM. V lost 10 bases and J 0 bases, leaving 13 bases between the germline ends. The CDR3 sequence is CATGLTSSYEQYF. The CDR3 nucleotides are TGTGCCACGGGACTTACCAGCTCCTACGAGCAGTACTTC.

This clone was counted between two and nine times. This chain joins TRBV6-5 and TRBJ2-3, with unresolved D. V lost 10 bases and J lost 5, with 16 bases in between. The CDR3 has 13 amino acids. Germline values: CDR1 MNHEY, CDR2 SVGAGI. CDR3 residues: CATDSPGGDTQYF. The DNA for the CDR3 is TGTGCCACCGACTCACCCGGTGGAGATACGCAGTATTTT.

The chain recombines TRBV5-1 with TRBJ1-1; 9 bases are shared with TRBD1. CDR3 length equals 15 residues. CDR1 and CDR2 (germline): SGHRS, YFSETQ. J gave up 5 bases and V 5 bases, and 10 bases lay outside the gene matches. CDR3 region: CASRLQGASGTEAFF. CDR3 nucleotide sequence: TGCGCCAGCAGGCTACAGGGGGCGAGTGGGACTGAAGCTTTCTTT.

DNA of the CDR3: TGTGCCAGCAGCGGTATCACAGGGAAAGGAGGGACCCAGTACTTC. It specifies CASSGITGKGGTQYF. The chain uses TRBV11-3 and TRBJ2-5; tentatively, D is TRBD1 (6 bases). CDR1 is SGHNT and CDR2 is YENEEA in the germline V gene. CDR3 size: 15 residues. The V end lost 5 bases, the J end lost 7 bases, and 20 bases lay between the germline ends.

This clone was found a few times. This sequence joins TRBV13 and TRBJ1-6; possible D gene TRBD1, 5 bases. Per the germline V gene, CDR1 is PRHDT and CDR2 is FYEKMQ (reference sequence). The CDR3 totals 15 residues. V shed 5 bases and J shed 7 bases, with 15 bases lying between them. CDR3 coding DNA: TGTGCCAGCAGCAAACAGCGGGACCGAAATTCACCCCTCCACTTT. Amino acids: CASSKQRDRNSPLHF.